These 13 T cell receptor beta chains originate from one sample sequenced in a study of OX40 agonist ivuxolimab in advanced cancers. Method: immunoSEQ multiplex PCR; TCRdb's copy keeps in-frame clones and lacks some. This table has over 75,000 clones, 70% to 90% appearing once. The sequenced sample was CD4+ or CD8+ T cells sorted from blood, obtained in a trial of the OX40 agonist ivuxolimab. These receptor sequences come from an adult with an advanced solid tumor such as melanoma, head and neck, liver or kidney cancer.

The chain recombines TRBV7-2 with TRBJ2-7; unclear D gene. Between the trimmed V and J ends, which lost 1 base and 0 bases, there was a span of 1 base. Looked up from germline, CDR1 is SGHTA and CDR2 is FQGNSA. The CDR3 is made up of 12 amino acids. The CDR3 DNA reads as TGTGCCAGCAGCTTAGTCTCCTACGAGCAGTACGTC. This gives the protein CASSLVSYEQYV.

This chain connects TRBV5-1 to TRBJ1-1, with TRBD1 matching 11 bases. The CDR3 is 19 residues long. Germline lookup yields CDR1 SGHRS and CDR2 YFSETQ. Trimming took 4 bases from V and 4 from J; bases not matched to a gene: 18. In DNA form, the CDR3 reads TGCGCCAGCAGCCCAGGACAGGGGGCGGGGGTTGGGAGAACCACTGAAGCTTTCTTT. This translates into CASSPGQGAGVGRTTEAFF.

This clone has just a few counts. In nucleotides, the CDR3 is TGTGCCAGCAGCTCTCTTTACGAGCAGTACTTC. Translated, it gives CASSSLYEQYF. The J gene is TRBJ2-7, the V gene TRBV28, with D hard to call. V dropped 6 bases and J dropped 4 bases, with 7 bases sitting between them. CDR3 length: 11 amino acids. CDR1 is MDHEN, CDR2 SYDVKM, per germline. Full variable domain (missing parts from reference TRBV28 and TRBJ2-7): DVKVTQSSRYLVKRTGEKVFLECVQDMDHENMFWYRQDPGLGLRLIYFSYDVKMKEKGDIPEGYSVSREKKERFSLILESASTNQTSMYLCASSSLYEQYFGPGTRLTVT.

The chain couples TRBV5-1 to TRBJ1-4; maybe TRBD1 (5 bases). The germline CDR1 and CDR2 sequences are SGHRS and YFSETQ. V was clipped by 3 bases and J by 3 bases, with 12 bases between them. The CDR3 spans 15 residues. CDR3 DNA: TGCGCCAGCAGCTCAGCGGAGGGGTCTAATGAAAAACTGTTTTTT. Encoded protein: CASSSAEGSNEKLFF.

This chain connects TRBV6-1 to TRBJ1-4; D unresolved. The CDR3 sequence is 12 residues long. V shed 5 bases and J shed 7 bases, with 8 bases lying between them. Germline V gives CDR1 MNHNS, CDR2 SASEGT. For the CDR3, the DNA is TGTGCCAGCAGTCCAGTGGGTGAAAAACTGTTTTTT. Amino acid sequence: CASSPVGEKLFF.

The chain employs TRBV30 and TRBJ1-2; TRBD1 is a possible D gene (5 bases). V was shortened by 1 base and J by 3 bases, with 9 bases between the two germline ends. Germline V lookup: CDR1 GTSNPN, CDR2 SVGIG (reference sequence). The CDR3 is 13 residues long. CDR3 DNA sequence: TGTGCCTGGAGTGGGGGGTTTGACTATGGCTACACCTTC. The encoded protein is CAWSGGFDYGYTF.

The sample holds one count of this clone. The rearrangement joins TRBV19 to TRBJ1-4; 8 bases are shared with TRBD1. The CDR3 is made up of 14 amino acids. The ends lost 5 bases at V and 7 bases at J; junction bases unmatched: 6. Per the germline V gene, CDR1 is LNHDA and CDR2 is SQIVND (reference sequence). The CDR3 spells CASSEQGASEKLFF. The CDR3 bases are TGTGCCAGTAGTGAGCAGGGGGCGAGTGAAAAACTGTTTTTT.

This chain connects TRBV7-8 to TRBJ1-5; 8 bases fit TRBD1. The CDR3 consists of 17 residues. V lost 1 base to trimming and J lost 2 bases; unmatched junction nucleotides: 7. Germline loops: CDR1 SGHVS, CDR2 FQNEAQ. The CDR3 reads CASSLGVTGEGNQPQHF. The CDR3 DNA is TGTGCCAGCAGCTTAGGCGTGACAGGGGAGGGCAATCAGCCCCAGCATTTT.

CDR3 loop: CASSLFSGGQGGYTF. The CDR3 nucleotides are TGCGCCAGCAGCCTTTTTTCGGGTGGGCAAGGGGGCTACACCTTC. This sequence joins TRBV4-3 and TRBJ1-2; no reliable D call. The germline V gene has CDR1 LGHNA and CDR2 YSLEER. The CDR3 has 15 amino acids. The V gene lost 4 bases and the J gene lost 8 bases, with 20 bases spanning the gap.

This clone was found a few times. The chain links TRBV29-1 to TRBJ2-3, with a tentative D call TRBD1 (5 bases). Trimming removed 8 bases at V and 2 bases at J, with 11 bases between. The CDR3 totals 12 residues. CDR1 is SQVTM and CDR2 is ANQGSEA in the germline V gene. The CDR3 spells CSSQGTTDTQYF. CDR3 bases: TGCAGCTCCCAGGGTACCACAGATACGCAGTATTTT.

This clone has a single count. J is TRBJ2-1 and V is TRBV5-8; tentative D call: TRBD1 (6 bases). With 5 bases removed from V and 2 bases from J, the gap between germline ends came to 8 bases. CDR1 is SGHTS, CDR2 YDEGEE, per germline. The CDR3 is 13 residues long. CDR3 in DNA: TGTGCCAGCAGGCAGGGGACCTACAATGAGCAGTTCTTC. It encodes CASRQGTYNEQFF.

V and J are TRBV7-9 and TRBJ2-5; 14 bases are a match to TRBD2. Germline CDR1 is SEHNR and CDR2 is FQNEAQ (reference sequence). CDR3 size: 18 residues. The V segment lost 3 bases and the J segment 4 bases; nucleotides outside the gene matches: 10. DNA for the CDR3: TGTGCCAGCAGCTTCTCGGGGGGGACTAGCGGGAGAAGAGAGACCCAGTACTTC. It codes for CASSFSGGTSGRRETQYF.

The V and J genes are TRBV19 and TRBJ2-3; no reliable D call. This CDR3 comprises 14 residues. V was shortened by 4 bases and J by 5 bases, with 13 bases between the two germline ends. Germline values: CDR1 LNHDA, CDR2 SQIVND (reference sequence). The CDR3 reads CASSREVSGDTQYF. The CDR3 DNA sequence: TGTGCCAGTAGTAGGGAAGTCTCAGGAGATACGCAGTATTTT.